This entry is about one T cell receptor beta chain. These data belong to a study of blood T cell repertoires in COVID-19. Study in general: Some COVID-19 samples were acute and others convalescent; all came from the United States, Italy and Spain. PBMCs, B-cell-depleted T cells, or T cells were the source of the cDNA or gDNA that made up the material.

Per the germline V gene, CDR1 is SQVTM and CDR2 is ANQGSEA. V lost 8 bases and J 11 bases, leaving 17 bases between the germline ends. The length of the CDR3 is 11 residues. As originally analysed: Amplifying reference gene primers gave estimates of nucleated cell counts. Assay: immunoSEQ multiplex PCR; the TCRdb copy retains only in-frame clones and omits some. V and J calls plus clone size are reproduced from that table; the DNA served to infer D and trimming. The top ten clones hold roughly 8.2% of a sample with roughly 220,000 clones, around 86% of them seen once. V is TRBV29-1 and J is TRBJ2-3; maybe TRBD1 (6 bases). Specimen: peripheral blood. This TCR came from a woman of 80 years or more with COVID-19, enrolled during active disease. Here the CDR3 reads CSSLTQGKQYF. CDR3 nucleotide sequence: TGCAGCTCCCTGACCCAGGGGAAGCAGTATTTT.